One and the same sample provided the 7 T cell receptor beta chains below, sequenced in a study of CD8 T cell repertoires and HIV-1 epitope variants. TCRdb's copy holds only in-frame clones and misses some; the assay was immunoSEQ multiplex PCR. Altogether 5,500 or so clones are present, less than 70% being singletons, with the ten largest covering roughly 45%. These receptors' antigens are unknown. Specimen: cultured CD8+ T cells derived from PBMCs. The origin of the receptors is a male donor with HIV.

The chain carries TRBV19 and TRBJ2-1, with D perhaps TRBD2 (6 bases). CDR3 length: 15 amino acids. In germline, CDR1 is LNHDA, CDR2 SQIVND (reference sequence). The V end was cut by 4 bases, the J end by 0 bases, with 10 bases between. CDR3 in DNA: TGTGCCAGTAGTAGCTGGCGGGACTCCTACAATGAGCAGTTCTTC. Translating gives CASSSWRDSYNEQFF.

V usage is TRBV5-6 and J usage is TRBJ2-7; D is perhaps TRBD1 (5 bases). Germline V gene data show CDR1 as SGHDT and CDR2 as YYEEEE. CDR3 length: 13 residues. V lost 0 bases, J lost 3 bases, and 7 bases lay in between. The CDR3 region is CASSLAGRYEQYF. The CDR3 DNA follows: TGTGCCAGCAGCTTGGCAGGGCGCTACGAGCAGTACTTC.

By its share, this clone is medium-sized. The chain employs TRBV19 and TRBJ1-1, with D possibly matching TRBD1 (5 bases). The CDR3 covers 15 residues. Trimming pared 5 bases from V and 0 bases from J, leaving 13 bases between. CDR1 and CDR2 from the germline V gene are LNHDA and SQIVND (reference sequence). CDR3: CASSDYGALNTEAFF. The CDR3 nucleotides read TGTGCCAGTAGTGATTACGGGGCTCTGAACACTGAAGCTTTCTTT.

This chain uses TRBV6-1 with TRBJ2-1, with 7 bases fitting TRBD2. J was trimmed by 9 bases and V by 6 bases; bases with no gene match: 11. This CDR3 spans 14 amino acids. Germline loops: CDR1 MNHNS, CDR2 SASEGT. The CDR3 loop reads CASRPSGGLGEQFF. The CDR3, as DNA: TGTGCCAGCAGGCCTAGCGGCGGTTTGGGTGAGCAGTTCTTC.

This clone has only a few counts. V usage is TRBV6-6 and J usage is TRBJ1-3; D gene ambiguous. CDR1 MNHNY and CDR2 SVGAGI come from the germline V gene (reference sequence). The germline V and J ends were trimmed by 7 bases and 0 bases, with 13 bases remaining between them. The CDR3 contains 15 residues. CDR3 amino acids: CASKVGSNSGNTIYF. The CDR3 nucleotides read TGTGCCAGCAAAGTGGGCAGCAACTCTGGAAACACCATATATTTT.

The rearrangement joins TRBV5-1 to TRBJ2-5; possibly TRBD1 or TRBD2 for D (5 bases each). This CDR3 has 16 amino acids. The V end was cut by 4 bases, the J end by 1 base, with 17 bases between. Germline loops: CDR1 SGHRS, CDR2 YFSETQ. Here the CDR3 reads CASSLTSGRPQETQYF. The CDR3 DNA follows: TGCGCCAGCAGCCTAACTTCGGGACGCCCCCAAGAGACCCAGTACTTC.

The DNA of the CDR3 is TGTGCCAGTAGTATCGGCGGGAGCGGTGAGCAGTTCTTC. This gives the protein CASSIGGSGEQFF. The chain has TRBV19 and TRBJ2-1; 7 positions match TRBD2. The CDR3 runs to 13 residues. V shed 3 bases, J shed 9 bases, and the junction held 5 bases outside the gene matches. The germline CDR1 and CDR2 sequences are LNHDA and SQIVND (reference sequence).